This T cell receptor beta chain appears in the sequencing data of a study of blood T cell repertoires in COVID-19. Study details: PBMCs, B-cell-depleted T cells, or T cells provided the cDNA or gDNA that made up the material.

TCRdb's copy holds only in-frame clones and misses some; the assay was immunoSEQ multiplex PCR. The sample lists about 110,000 clones, roughly 84% seen once, with approximately 7% in the top ten. The specimen sequenced was peripheral blood. The clonotype originates from a woman in her fifties or sixties with acute or convalescent COVID-19.

This CDR3 is CAISERRTVSTDTQYF. CDR3 nucleotides: TGTGCCATCAGTGAGAGAAGGACAGTTAGCACAGATACGCAGTATTTT. The chain links TRBV10-3 to TRBJ2-3; D perhaps matches TRBD1 (6 bases). In germline, CDR1 is ENHRY, CDR2 SYGVKD. Trimming removed 2 bases at V and 0 bases at J, with 12 bases between. The CDR3 contains 16 residues.